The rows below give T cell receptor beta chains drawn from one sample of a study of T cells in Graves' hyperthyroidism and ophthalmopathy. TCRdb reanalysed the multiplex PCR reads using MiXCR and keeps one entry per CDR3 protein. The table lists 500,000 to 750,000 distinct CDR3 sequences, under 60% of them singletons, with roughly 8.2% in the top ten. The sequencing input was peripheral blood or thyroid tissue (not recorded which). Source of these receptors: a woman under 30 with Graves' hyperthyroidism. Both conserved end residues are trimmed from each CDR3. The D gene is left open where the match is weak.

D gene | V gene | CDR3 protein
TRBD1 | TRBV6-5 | ASSDRGGSPLH
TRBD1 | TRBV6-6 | AGTGTGVLGNTIY
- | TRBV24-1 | ATSDSNEKLF
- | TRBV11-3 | ASSSLGGSTDTQY
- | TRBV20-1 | SARVMASGATEAF
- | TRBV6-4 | ASSDSTAGHTEAF
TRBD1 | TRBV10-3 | AISADRDNTIY
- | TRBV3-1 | ASSQRRGGTEAF
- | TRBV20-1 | SAGVGETQY
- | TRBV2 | ASSRAGNTEAF
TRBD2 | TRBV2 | ASSRTSGGGVGEQF
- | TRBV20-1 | SARPTANTEAF
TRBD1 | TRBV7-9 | ASSPDRGNSGANVLT
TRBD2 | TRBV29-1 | SVEAGGGETQY
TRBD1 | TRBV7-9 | ASSSPLTDRDRHGYT
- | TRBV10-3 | AISAKQGSNQPQH
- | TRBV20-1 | SARDPESGVEAF
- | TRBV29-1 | SVEITGGHTEAF
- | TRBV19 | ASSEALRGTEAF
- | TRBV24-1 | ATSGGPLLGNQPQH
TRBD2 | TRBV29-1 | SVAGRDGTFREQY
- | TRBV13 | ASSWRQGYT
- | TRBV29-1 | SPGHWLYGFT
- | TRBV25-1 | ASKGVYTGELF
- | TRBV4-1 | ASSPGKVGKLF
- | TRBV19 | ASEMCRPFSYEQY
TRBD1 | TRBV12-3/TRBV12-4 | ASSQQGRNSYEQY